The clone carrying this TCR beta chain was seen many times. The data are from a study of beta chain features in type 1 diabetes. Sequenced material consisted of expressed TCRB transcripts (all of the isolated RNA was reverse transcribed). Sequencing used immunoSEQ multiplex PCR; TCRdb keeps in-frame clones, though not all of them. This table holds about 140,000 clones, about 7% found once. This clonotype was sampled from a woman aged 30 to 39 in good health. The sequenced material came from central memory CD4+ T cells from blood.

This CDR3 is CAWSRDANTEAFF. As DNA, the CDR3 is TGTGCCTGGAGTAGAGATGCGAACACTGAAGCTTTCTTT. The J gene is TRBJ1-1, the V gene TRBV30; D remains ambiguous. Germline CDR1 is GTSNPN and CDR2 is SVGIG (reference sequence). This CDR3 has 13 amino acids. V shed 2 bases and J shed 1 base, with 8 bases lying between them.